One and the same sample provided the 2 T cell receptor beta chains below, sequenced in a study of blood T cell repertoires in COVID-19. TCRdb keeps only in-frame clones here, not all; method: immunoSEQ multiplex PCR. The sample includes about 150,000 clones, approximately 87% of them seen just once. Source material: peripheral blood. These receptors were taken from a man at least 80 years old with acute or convalescent COVID-19.

The J gene is TRBJ2-6, the V gene TRBV5-1, with unresolved D. Germline-derived CDR1 and CDR2 are SGHRS and YFSETQ. Trimming pared 4 bases from V and 0 bases from J, leaving 5 bases between. The CDR3 is 14 amino acids. CDR3 region: CASSVYSGANVLTF. As DNA, the CDR3 is TGCGCCAGCAGCGTGTACTCTGGGGCCAACGTCCTGACTTTC.

The CDR3: CASSLSGGDTIYF. The CDR3 DNA follows: TGTGCCAGCAGTTTAAGTGGCGGCGACACCATATATTTT. The chain links TRBV12-3 or TRBV12-4 to TRBJ1-3; D is unresolved. The length of the CDR3 is 13 residues. Trimming shortened V by 2 bases and J by 8 bases, and 10 bases separated the two germline ends.